This T cell receptor (beta chain) appears in the sequencing data of a study of shared clonotypes between healthy human individuals. Study results and limitations: Rarefaction indicated that sorted-subset sequencing remained incomplete although depth was large.

A remark on this clone: What it recognizes is unknown. Distinct nucleotide sequences in the sample also encode this CDR3.

Clones were sequenced by immunoSEQ multiplex PCR, and TCRdb holds only the in-frame ones, with some missing. The sample has about 2.1 million clones; approximately 92% are singletons. CD45RO-negative cells were positively selected for CCR7, leaving out terminally differentiated effector memory CD45RA+ cells. The TCR was taken from a young man in good health. Some clones in this sample may be carry-over from other donors' samples. Sequencing was performed on naive CD8+ T cells from PBMCs.

The CDR3 region has the DNA TGTGCCAGCAGCGTAGGACGTAGCAATCAGCCCCAGCATTTT. It is translated as CASSVGRSNQPQHF. This chain connects TRBV9 to TRBJ1-5; D gene uncertain. V was trimmed by 0 bases and J by 0 bases, leaving 4 bases between them. CDR3 length: 14 amino acids. Per germline, CDR1 SGDLS and CDR2 YYNGEE.